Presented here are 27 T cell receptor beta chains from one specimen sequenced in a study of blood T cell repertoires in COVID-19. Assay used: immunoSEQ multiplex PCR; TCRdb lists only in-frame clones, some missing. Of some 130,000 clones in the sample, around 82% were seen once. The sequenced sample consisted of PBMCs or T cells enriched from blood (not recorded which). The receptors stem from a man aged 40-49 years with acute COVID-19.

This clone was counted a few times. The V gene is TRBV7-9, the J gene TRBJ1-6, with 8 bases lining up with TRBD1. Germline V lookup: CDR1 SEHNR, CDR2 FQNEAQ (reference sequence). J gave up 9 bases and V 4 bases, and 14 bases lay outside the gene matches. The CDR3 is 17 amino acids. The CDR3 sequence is CASSSQWAGQGSSPLHF. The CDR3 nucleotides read TGTGCCAGCAGCTCTCAATGGGCCGGACAGGGAAGTTCACCCCTCCACTTT.

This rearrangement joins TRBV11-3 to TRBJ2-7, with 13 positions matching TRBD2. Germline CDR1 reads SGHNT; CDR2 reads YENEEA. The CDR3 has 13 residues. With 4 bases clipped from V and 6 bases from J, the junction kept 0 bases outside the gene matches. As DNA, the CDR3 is TGTGCCAGCAGCTGGACTAGCGGGAGCGAGCAGTACTTC. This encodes CASSWTSGSEQYF.

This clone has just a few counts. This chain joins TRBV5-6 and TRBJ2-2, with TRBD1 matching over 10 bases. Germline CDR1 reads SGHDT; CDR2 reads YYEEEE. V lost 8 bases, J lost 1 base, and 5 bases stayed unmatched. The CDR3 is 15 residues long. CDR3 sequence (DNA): TGTGCCAGTGAAGGGGACAGGGGGAACACCGGGGAGCTGTTTTTT. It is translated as CASEGDRGNTGELFF.

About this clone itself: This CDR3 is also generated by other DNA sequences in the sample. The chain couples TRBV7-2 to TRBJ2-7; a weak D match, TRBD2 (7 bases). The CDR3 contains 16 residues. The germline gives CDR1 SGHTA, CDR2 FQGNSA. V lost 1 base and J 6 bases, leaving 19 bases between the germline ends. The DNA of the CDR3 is TGTGCCAGCAGCTTAGATGGCGGAGGGGGGGGGCGCGAGCAGTACTTC. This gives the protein CASSLDGGGGGREQYF.

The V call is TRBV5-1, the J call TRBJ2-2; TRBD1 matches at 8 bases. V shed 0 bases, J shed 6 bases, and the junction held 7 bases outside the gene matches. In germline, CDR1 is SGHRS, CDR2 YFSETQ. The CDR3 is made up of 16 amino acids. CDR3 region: CASSLARDRGAGELFF. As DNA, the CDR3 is TGCGCCAGCAGCTTGGCCCGAGACAGGGGCGCCGGGGAGCTGTTTTTT.

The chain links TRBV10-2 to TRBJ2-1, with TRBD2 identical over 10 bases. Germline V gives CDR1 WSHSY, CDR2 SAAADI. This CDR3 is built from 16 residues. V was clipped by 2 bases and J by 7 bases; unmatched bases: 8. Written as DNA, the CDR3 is TGCGCCAGCAGTGAGATAGCTAGCGGGAGAGAAAATGAGCAGTTCTTC. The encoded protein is CASSEIASGRENEQFF.

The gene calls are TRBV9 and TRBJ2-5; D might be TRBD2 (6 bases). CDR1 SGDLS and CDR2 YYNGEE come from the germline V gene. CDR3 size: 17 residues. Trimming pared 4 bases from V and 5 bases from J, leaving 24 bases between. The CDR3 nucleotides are TGTGCCAGCAGCCCACACGTTGGAGGGCCGACAGCGGAGACCCAGTACTTC. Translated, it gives CASSPHVGGPTAETQYF.

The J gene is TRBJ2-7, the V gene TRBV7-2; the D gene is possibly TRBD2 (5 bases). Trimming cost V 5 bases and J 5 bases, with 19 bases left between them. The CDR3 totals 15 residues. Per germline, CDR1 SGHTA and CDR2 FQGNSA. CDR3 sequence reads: CASSNTLLVYDEQYF. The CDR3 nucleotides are TGTGCCAGCAGCAACACCCTACTAGTATACGACGAGCAGTACTTC.

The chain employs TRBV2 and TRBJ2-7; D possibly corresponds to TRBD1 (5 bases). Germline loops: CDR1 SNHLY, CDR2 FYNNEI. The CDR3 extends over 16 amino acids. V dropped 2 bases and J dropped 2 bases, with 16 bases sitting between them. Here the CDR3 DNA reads TGTGCCAGCAGTGAAACGACAGCCCCCGGACCCTACGAGCAGTACTTC. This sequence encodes CASSETTAPGPYEQYF.

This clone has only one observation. The CDR3 sequence: CASSPPSRGGYEQYF. The CDR3 coding sequence is TGTGCCAGCAGCCCCCCTAGCAGGGGAGGGTACGAGCAGTACTTC. The chain couples TRBV7-2 to TRBJ2-7; D may be TRBD2 (7 bases). The CDR3 totals 15 residues. Germline-derived CDR1 and CDR2 are SGHTA and FQGNSA. V was clipped by 5 bases and J by 4 bases, with 18 bases between them.

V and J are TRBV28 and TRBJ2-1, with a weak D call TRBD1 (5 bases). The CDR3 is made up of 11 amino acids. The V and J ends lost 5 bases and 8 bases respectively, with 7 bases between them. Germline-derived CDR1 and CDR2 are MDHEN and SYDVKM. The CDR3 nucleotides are TGTGCCAGCAGTCGCAGGGATGAGCAGTTCTTC. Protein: CASSRRDEQFF. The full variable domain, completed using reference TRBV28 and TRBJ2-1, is DVKVTQSSRYLVKRTGEKVFLECVQDMDHENMFWYRQDPGLGLRLIYFSYDVKMKEKGDIPEGYSVSREKKERFSLILESASTNQTSMYLCASSRRDEQFFGPGTRLTVL.

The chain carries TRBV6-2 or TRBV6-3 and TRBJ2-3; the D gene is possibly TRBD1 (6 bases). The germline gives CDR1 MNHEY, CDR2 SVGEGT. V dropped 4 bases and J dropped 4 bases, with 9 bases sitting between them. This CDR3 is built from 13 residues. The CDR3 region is CASSSYRADTQYF. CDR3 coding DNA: TGTGCCAGCAGTTCCTACAGGGCAGATACGCAGTATTTT.

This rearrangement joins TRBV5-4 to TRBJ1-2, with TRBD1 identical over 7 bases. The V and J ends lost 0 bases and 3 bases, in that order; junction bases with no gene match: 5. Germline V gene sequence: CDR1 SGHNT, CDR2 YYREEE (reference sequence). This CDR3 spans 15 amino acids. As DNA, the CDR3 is TGTGCCAGCAGCTTGGGAGGACAGGAGGACTATGGCTACACCTTC. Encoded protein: CASSLGGQEDYGYTF.

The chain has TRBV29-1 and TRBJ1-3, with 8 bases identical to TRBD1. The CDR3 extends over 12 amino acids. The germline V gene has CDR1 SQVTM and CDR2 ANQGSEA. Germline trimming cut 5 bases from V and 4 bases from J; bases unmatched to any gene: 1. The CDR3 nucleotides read TGCAGCGTTCAGGGGGCCGGAAACACCATATATTTT. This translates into CSVQGAGNTIYF.

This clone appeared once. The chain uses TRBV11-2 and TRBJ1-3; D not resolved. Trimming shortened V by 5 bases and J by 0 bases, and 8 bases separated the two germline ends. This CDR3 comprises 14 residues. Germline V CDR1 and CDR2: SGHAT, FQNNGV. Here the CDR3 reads CASSVTRSGNTIYF. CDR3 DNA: TGTGCCAGCAGCGTAACACGCTCTGGAAACACCATATATTTT.

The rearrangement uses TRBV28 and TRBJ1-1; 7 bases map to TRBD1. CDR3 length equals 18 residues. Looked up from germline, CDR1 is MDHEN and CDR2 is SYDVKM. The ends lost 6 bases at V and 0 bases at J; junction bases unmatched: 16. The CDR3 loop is CASRNGGQEGSVNTEAFF. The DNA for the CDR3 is TGTGCCAGCAGGAACGGCGGACAGGAGGGGTCCGTGAACACTGAAGCTTTCTTT.

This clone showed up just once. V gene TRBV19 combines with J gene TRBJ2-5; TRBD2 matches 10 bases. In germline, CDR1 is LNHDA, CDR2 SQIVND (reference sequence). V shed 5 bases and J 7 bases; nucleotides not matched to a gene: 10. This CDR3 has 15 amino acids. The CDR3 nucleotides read TGTGCCAGTAGTTATAGCGGGGGGTACGTCGGGACCCAGTACTTC. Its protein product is CASSYSGGYVGTQYF.

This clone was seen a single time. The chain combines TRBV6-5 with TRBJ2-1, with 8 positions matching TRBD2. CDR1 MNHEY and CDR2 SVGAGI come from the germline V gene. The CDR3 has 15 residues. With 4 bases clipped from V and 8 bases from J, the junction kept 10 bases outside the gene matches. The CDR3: CASSSGGADGDEQFF. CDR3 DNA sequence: TGTGCCAGCAGTTCGGGGGGGGCCGATGGAGATGAGCAGTTCTTC.

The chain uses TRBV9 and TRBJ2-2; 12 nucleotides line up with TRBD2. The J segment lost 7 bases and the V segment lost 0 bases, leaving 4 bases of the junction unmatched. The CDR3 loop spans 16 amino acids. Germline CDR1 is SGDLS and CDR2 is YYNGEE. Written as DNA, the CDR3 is TGTGCCAGCAGCGTAGCACTAGCGGGAGGAGGCGGGGAGCTGTTTTTT. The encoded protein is CASSVALAGGGGELFF.

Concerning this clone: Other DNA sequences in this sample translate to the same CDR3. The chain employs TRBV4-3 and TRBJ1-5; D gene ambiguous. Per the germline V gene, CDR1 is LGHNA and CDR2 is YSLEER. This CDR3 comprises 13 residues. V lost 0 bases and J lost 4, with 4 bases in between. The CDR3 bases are TGCGCCAGCAGCCAAGATCGGAATCAGCCCCAGCATTTT. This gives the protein CASSQDRNQPQHF.

The DNA for the CDR3 is TGTGCCTGGAGGAATGGGGTAGGAGGCAATGAGCAGTTCTTC. It encodes CAWRNGVGGNEQFF. The chain joins TRBV30 to TRBJ2-1, with D perhaps matching TRBD2 (5 bases). Germline CDR1 is GTSNPN and CDR2 is SVGIG (reference sequence). The CDR3 runs to 14 residues. Trimming left V 3 bases short and J 6 bases short, with 15 bases between.

The CDR3 coding sequence is TGTGCCAGCAGCAATTCGGTCGGGAACGGCGAGCAGTACTTC. Its protein product is CASSNSVGNGEQYF. The chain couples TRBV11-2 to TRBJ2-7, with a possible D match to TRBD2 (5 bases). CDR1 and CDR2 (germline): SGHAT, FQNNGV. This CDR3 contains 14 residues. V lost 5 bases to trimming and J lost 6 bases, with 17 bases between them.

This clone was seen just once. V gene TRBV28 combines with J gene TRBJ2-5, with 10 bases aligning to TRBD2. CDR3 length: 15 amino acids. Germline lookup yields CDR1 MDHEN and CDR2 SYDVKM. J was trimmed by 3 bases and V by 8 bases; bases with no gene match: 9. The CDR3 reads CASPPAGGIKETQYF. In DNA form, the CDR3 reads TGTGCCAGCCCACCAGCGGGAGGGATAAAAGAGACCCAGTACTTC.

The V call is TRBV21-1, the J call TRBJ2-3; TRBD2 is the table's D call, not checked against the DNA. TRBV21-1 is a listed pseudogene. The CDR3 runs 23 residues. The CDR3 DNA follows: TGTGCCAGCAGCAGCTGGGACAGGGGAAGTACTAGCGGGAGGGCCTCGAGCACAGATACGCAGTATTTT. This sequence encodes CASSSWDRGSTSGRASSTDTQYF.

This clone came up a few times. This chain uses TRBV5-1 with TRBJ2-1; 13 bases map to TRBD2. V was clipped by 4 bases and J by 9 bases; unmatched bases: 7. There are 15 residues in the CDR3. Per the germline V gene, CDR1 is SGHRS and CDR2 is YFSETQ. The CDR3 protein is CASSNGLAGAIEQFF. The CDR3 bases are TGCGCCAGCAGCAACGGACTAGCGGGAGCGATTGAGCAGTTCTTC.

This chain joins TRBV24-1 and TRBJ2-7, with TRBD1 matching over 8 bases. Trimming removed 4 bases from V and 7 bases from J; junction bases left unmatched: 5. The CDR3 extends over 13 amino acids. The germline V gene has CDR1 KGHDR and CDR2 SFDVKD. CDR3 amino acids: CATSEAQGAEQYF. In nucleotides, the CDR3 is TGTGCCACCAGTGAGGCGCAGGGGGCTGAGCAGTACTTC.

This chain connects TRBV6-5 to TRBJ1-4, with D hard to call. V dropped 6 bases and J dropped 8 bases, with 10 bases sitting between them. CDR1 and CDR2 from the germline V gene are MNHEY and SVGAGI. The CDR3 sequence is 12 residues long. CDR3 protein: CASSGEGEKLFF. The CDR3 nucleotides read TGTGCCAGCAGCGGGGAAGGGGAAAAACTGTTTTTT.